These 5 T cell receptor beta chains were sequenced from one sample in a study of regulatory T cells in long-lasting Graves disease (dated by TCRdb to the early 2020s). This specimen's time point label, per the study, means: persistent/refractory GD, antithyroid drugs over 5 years with positive TRAb. For both TCR sequencing and RNA sequencing, RNA was extracted from PBMCs using TRIzol. The library was produced with multiplex PCR. The sequencer was an Illumina HiSeq 4000. iRepertoire HTBI primers and Arm-PCR amplification of CDR3 regions were used to construct TCR beta libraries. The public reads were reprocessed in TCRdb via fastp at Q25 and MiXCR, keeping in-frame beta chains. Each record represents a unique CDR3 protein, reported with the most common genes and DNA among its rows. The sample table contains a few hundred thousand distinct CDR3 sequences; only one count was recorded for around 20% of them. In total, the top ten clones hold about 26% of the sample.

This sample comprised peripheral blood mononuclear cells (PBMCs), obtained when the disease was refractory, from a patient treated with antithyroid drugs. Receptors originate from a female donor with Graves disease.

This clonotype was seen a handful of times. The chain links TRBV7-9 to TRBJ2-7, with 7 bases matching TRBD1. V trimming: 9 bases; J trimming: 1 base; junction bases outside the gene matches: 6. This CDR3 region has 13 residues. The germline V gene has CDR1 SEHNR and CDR2 FQNEAQ (reference sequence). CDR3 sequence (DNA): TGTGCCAGTGGGGGACAGCGGTCCTACGAGCAGTACTTC. Translation: CASGGQRSYEQYF.

The chain carries TRBV25-1 and TRBJ1-2; D perhaps matches TRBD1 (5 bases). From germline, CDR1 is MGHDK and CDR2 SYGVNS. The CDR3 is 14 residues long. Between the trimmed V and J ends, which lost 4 bases and 4 bases, there was a span of 13 bases. CDR3 nucleotide sequence: TGTGCCAGCAGTGGCCCAACGGGGCGCTATGGCTACACCTTC. This gives the protein CASSGPTGRYGYTF.

The V and J genes are TRBV27 and TRBJ2-5, with D perhaps TRBD2 (6 bases). V gave up 1 base and J gave up 5 bases, with 11 bases separating them. CDR1 is MNHEY, CDR2 SMNVEV, per germline (reference sequence). The CDR3 totals 14 residues. The CDR3 loop is CASSLWGVGETQYF. As DNA, the CDR3 is TGTGCCAGCAGTTTATGGGGGGTGGGGGAGACCCAGTACTTC.

Only a few counts were recorded for this clonotype. This chain links TRBV5-6 with TRBJ1-2; D not resolved. This CDR3 spans 13 amino acids. Trimming cost V 3 bases and J 4 bases, with 10 bases left between them. Germline V gives CDR1 SGHDT, CDR2 YYEEEE. The CDR3 is CASSSQHRYGYTF. Here the CDR3 DNA reads TGTGCCAGCAGCTCACAGCATCGCTATGGCTACACCTTC.

The V and J genes are TRBV7-2 and TRBJ2-1, with D maybe TRBD1 (6 bases). Germline values: CDR1 SGHTA, CDR2 FQGNSA. The CDR3 runs 15 residues. V was trimmed by 6 bases and J by 3 bases, leaving 15 bases between them. CDR3 in DNA: TGTGCCAGCAGACTCGACAGGTCGAGCTACAATGAGCAGTTCTTC. This sequence encodes CASRLDRSSYNEQFF.